A selection of T cell receptor beta chains follows, all from one sample in a study of blood T cell repertoires in COVID-19. Libraries were prepared by immunoSEQ multiplex PCR; TCRdb keeps only in-frame clonotypes and omits some of them. The sample records some 670,000 clones, 70% to 90% being singletons. Sequencing used peripheral blood. The receptor source for this set is a woman aged 18 to 35 with acute or convalescent COVID-19. Each CDR3 is given with its conserved first and last residue. The D gene is left open where the match is weak. Clone sizes are given selectively: once, few, many, or a class where the clone is expanded.

>TRBD1|-|TRBJ1-2|TRBV7-2
CASRGDRLAYGYTF
TGTGCCAGCAGGGGGGACAGACTCGCCTATGGCTACACCTTC
>-|-|TRBJ2-3|TRBV12-5
CASGQRASTDTQYF
TGTGCTAGTGGTCAGAGGGCTAGCACAGATACGCAGTATTTT
>-|-|TRBJ1-5|TRBV6-1
CASSVRRGVSNQPQHF
TGTGCCAGCAGTGTAAGACGGGGGGTTAGCAATCAGCCCCAGCATTTT
>TRBD1|few|TRBJ1-2|TRBV7-2
CASSLDRSKGYTF
TGTGCCAGCAGCCTGGACAGGTCTAAAGGCTACACCTTC
>TRBD1|-|TRBJ1-2|TRBV19
CASSIWGTGHGYTF
TGTGCCAGTAGTATTTGGGGGACAGGACATGGCTACACCTTC
>-|-|TRBJ1-3|TRBV6-1
CASSEWGGGGGNTIYF
TGTGCCAGCAGTGAATGGGGGGGAGGTGGCGGAAACACCATATATTTT
>-|-|TRBJ1-1|TRBV29-1
CSANRDGRDTEAFF
TGCAGCGCCAACCGGGACGGGAGAGACACTGAAGCTTTCTTT
>TRBD1|-|TRBJ1-2|TRBV6-1
CASSEGTGYYGYTF
TGTGCCAGCAGTGAGGGGACAGGGTACTATGGCTACACCTTC
>-|-|TRBJ1-3|TRBV7-8
CASSLASLKNTIYF
TGTGCCAGCAGCTTAGCGAGTCTGAAAAACACCATATATTTT
>TRBD1|once|TRBJ1-6|TRBV7-2
CASSLPQGYGYSPLHF
TGTGCCAGCAGCTTACCACAGGGGTACGGCTATTCACCCCTCCACTTT
>TRBD1|many|TRBJ1-1|TRBV7-9
CASSLRGRGRSTEAFF
TGTGCCAGCAGCTTAAGGGGCAGGGGGCGAAGTACTGAAGCTTTCTTT
>TRBD2|-|TRBJ2-5|TRBV5-5
CASSLPGLVETQYF
TGTGCCAGCAGCTTGCCGGGACTAGTGGAGACCCAGTACTTC
>-|once|TRBJ2-5|TRBV6-2/TRBV6-3
CASSYRRGETQYF
TGTGCCAGCAGTTACCGCAGGGGAGAGACCCAGTACTTC
>-|-|TRBJ2-1|TRBV24-1
CATSDPRTDNEQFF
TGTGCCACCAGTGACCCAAGGACAGACAATGAGCAGTTCTTC
>TRBD1|-|TRBJ1-2|TRBV27
CASSLFRTGYGYTF
TGTGCCAGCAGTTTATTCCGGACAGGGTATGGCTACACCTTC
>TRBD1|-|TRBJ1-2|TRBV29-1
CSAGTAYSYGYTF
TGCAGCGCCGGGACAGCCTACAGCTATGGCTACACCTTC
>-|-|TRBJ1-6|TRBV3-1/TRBV3-2
CASSQVAHNSPLHF
TGTGCCAGCAGCCAAGTAGCCCATAATTCACCCCTCCACTTT
>-|-|TRBJ1-1|TRBV11-1
CASSLISGVNTEAFF
TGTGCCAGCAGCTTAATTTCGGGAGTGAACACTGAAGCTTTCTTT
>TRBD2|-|TRBJ2-2|TRBV3-1/TRBV3-2
CASSRLAGPNTGELFF
TGTGCCAGCAGCCGACTAGCGGGACCGAACACCGGGGAGCTGTTTTTT
>-|-|TRBJ1-2|TRBV23-1
CASTGKGTNYGYTF
TGCGCCAGCACAGGGAAGGGGACTAACTATGGCTACACCTTC
>-|-|TRBJ2-5|TRBV19
CASSKGETQYF
TGTGCCAGTAGCAAGGGGGAGACCCAGTACTTC
>-|-|TRBJ2-2|TRBV27
CASSLIGGTGELFF
TGTGCCAGCAGTTTAATCGGGGGCACCGGGGAGCTGTTTTTT
>TRBD1|-|TRBJ1-5|TRBV2
CASRVGDRGTYSNQPQHF
TGTGCCAGCAGGGTTGGGGACAGGGGGACCTATAGCAATCAGCCCCAGCATTTT
>TRBD1|-|TRBJ1-2|TRBV6-5
CASRRDRGYGYTF
TGTGCCAGCAGGCGGGACAGGGGTTATGGCTACACCTTC
>-|-|TRBJ2-3|TRBV6-2/TRBV6-3
CASSRPLTGTDTQYF
TGTGCCAGCAGTCGACCATTGACAGGCACAGATACGCAGTATTTT
>-|-|TRBJ1-4|TRBV9
CASSPHGGHEKLFF
TGTGCCAGCAGCCCACATGGAGGGCATGAAAAACTGTTTTTT
>-|few|TRBJ2-2|TRBV12-3/TRBV12-4
CASSFAGELFF
TGTGCCAGCAGTTTCGCCGGGGAGCTGTTTTTT
>-|-|TRBJ1-1|TRBV9
CASSHGGNTEAFF
TGTGCCAGCAGTCACGGGGGGAACACTGAAGCTTTCTTT
>-|-|TRBJ1-2|TRBV5-5
CASSWSQGTNYGYTF
TGTGCCAGCAGCTGGTCACAGGGCACTAACTATGGCTACACCTTC
>TRBD1|-|TRBJ2-7|TRBV4-2
CASSQDGTGPYEQYF
TGTGCCAGCAGCCAAGATGGGACAGGGCCCTACGAGCAGTACTTC
>-|-|TRBJ2-3|TRBV18
CASSRRLPGGTDTQYF
TGTGCCAGCTCGCGGCGGCTGCCCGGGGGCACAGATACGCAGTATTTT
>TRBD1|once|TRBJ1-2|TRBV10-3
CAISDRATRTGFTYGYTF
TGTGCCATCAGCGACCGAGCTACCAGGACAGGGTTTACCTATGGCTACACCTTC
>TRBD1|-|TRBJ1-5|TRBV6-1
CASSEIRTGVQPQHF
TGTGCCAGCAGTGAAATTCGGACAGGAGTTCAGCCCCAGCATTTT
>-|once|TRBJ2-7|TRBV6-5
CASSRGEDYEQYF
TGTGCCAGTTCCAGGGGGGAGGACTACGAGCAGTACTTC
>TRBD1|few|TRBJ1-4|TRBV24-1
CATSDPSLTTGEKLFF
TGTGCCACCAGTGATCCCAGCCTCACGACAGGGGAAAAACTGTTTTTT
>-|once|TRBJ1-6|TRBV7-2
CASSLVSWTAGALNSPLHF
TGTGCCAGCAGCTTAGTCAGTTGGACCGCTGGGGCCCTTAATTCACCCCTCCACTTT
>TRBD1|-|TRBJ2-1|TRBV11-2
CASSSYGTGVSYNEQFF
TGTGCCAGCAGCTCTTACGGGACAGGGGTCTCCTACAATGAGCAGTTCTTC
>TRBD1|-|TRBJ1-2|TRBV4-1
CASSQGRGAYGYTF
TGCGCCAGCAGCCAAGGCAGGGGGGCCTATGGCTACACCTTC
>-|-|TRBJ1-6|TRBV9
CASSVRDTDNSPLHF
TGTGCCAGCAGCGTCCGGGACACCGATAATTCACCCCTCCACTTT
>-|-|TRBJ2-5|TRBV6-5
CASTAMRETQYF
TGTGCCAGCACAGCAATGAGGGAGACCCAGTACTTC
>TRBD2|-|TRBJ2-5|TRBV5-4
CASSLRGGETQYF
TGTGCCAGCAGCTTACGCGGGGGGGAGACCCAGTACTTC
>-|-|TRBJ2-2|TRBV24-1
CATSVGGAGTGELFF
TGTGCCACCAGTGTAGGGGGGGCCGGTACCGGGGAGCTGTTTTTT
>TRBD1|-|TRBJ1-1|TRBV18
CASSPRPRDRVNTEAFF
TGTGCCAGCTCACCCCGACCACGGGACAGGGTCAACACTGAAGCTTTCTTT
>-|-|TRBJ2-2|TRBV7-2
CASSRRPQTRNTGELFF
TGTGCCAGCAGTCGAAGACCACAGACAAGGAACACCGGGGAGCTGTTTTTT
>-|-|TRBJ2-3|TRBV27
CASSFSDTQYF
TGTGCCAGCAGTTTCTCAGATACGCAGTATTTT